This T cell receptor beta chain was found in a study of blood T cells in healthy people across ages. Study observations and caveats: Compared with aged donors, long-lived donors showed fewer expanded clones, suggesting selection.

This clonotype was seen a few times. Antigen unknown. CDR1 is MDHEN and CDR2 is SYDVKM in the germline V gene. Trimming took 6 bases from V and 1 from J; bases not matched to a gene: 13. This CDR3 has 17 residues. The second PCR ran roughly 6 to 11 cycles with a sample-barcoded 5' primer and J-beta primers. TCRdb reanalysed the 5' RACE reads using MiXCR and keeps one entry per CDR3 protein. This table has approximately 800,000 distinct CDR3 sequences, just over 55% appearing once. Each donor had 8 to 10 milliliters of peripheral blood drawn. The TCR sequence derives from a man aged 35 to 55 in good health. Sequencing used blood. The chain uses TRBV28 and TRBJ2-7; TRBD1 aligns across 9 bases. CDR3: CASSPDRGAQKSYEQYF. CDR3 nucleotide sequence: TGTGCCAGCAGCCCCGACAGGGGGGCGCAAAAGTCCTACGAGCAGTACTTC.